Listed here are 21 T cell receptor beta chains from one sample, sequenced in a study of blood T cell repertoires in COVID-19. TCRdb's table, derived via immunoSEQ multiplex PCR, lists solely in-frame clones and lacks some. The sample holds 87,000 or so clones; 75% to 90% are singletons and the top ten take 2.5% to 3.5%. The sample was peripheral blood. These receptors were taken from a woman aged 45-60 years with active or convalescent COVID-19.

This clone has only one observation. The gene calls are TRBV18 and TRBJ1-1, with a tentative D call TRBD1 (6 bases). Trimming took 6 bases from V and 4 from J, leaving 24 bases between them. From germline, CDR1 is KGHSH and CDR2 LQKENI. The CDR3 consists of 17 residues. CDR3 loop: CASSRKTARGVGTEAFF. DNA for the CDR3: TGTGCCAGCTCGCGAAAAACCGCCAGGGGAGTGGGCACTGAAGCTTTCTTT.

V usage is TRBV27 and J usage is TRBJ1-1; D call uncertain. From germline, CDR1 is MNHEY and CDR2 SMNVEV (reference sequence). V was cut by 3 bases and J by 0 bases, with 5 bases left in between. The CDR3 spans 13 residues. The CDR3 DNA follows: TGTGCCAGCAGTTTTCAAATGAACACTGAAGCTTTCTTT. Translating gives CASSFQMNTEAFF.

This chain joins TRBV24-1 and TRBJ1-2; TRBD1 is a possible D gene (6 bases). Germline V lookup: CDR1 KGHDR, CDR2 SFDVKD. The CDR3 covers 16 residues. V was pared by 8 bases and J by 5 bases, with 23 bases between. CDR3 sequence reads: CATIFKTGWGLYGYTF. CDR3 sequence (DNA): TGTGCCACCATTTTCAAGACAGGTTGGGGCCTATATGGCTACACCTTC.

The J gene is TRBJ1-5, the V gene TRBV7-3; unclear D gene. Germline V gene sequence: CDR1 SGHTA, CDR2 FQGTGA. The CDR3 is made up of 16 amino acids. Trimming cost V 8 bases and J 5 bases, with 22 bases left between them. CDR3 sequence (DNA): TGTGCCAGCTTAAATCCCTTTCCGACTGCAGATCAGCCCCAGCATTTT. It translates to CASLNPFPTADQPQHF. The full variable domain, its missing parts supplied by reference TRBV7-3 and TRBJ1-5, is GAGVSQTPSNKVTEKGKYVELRCDPISGHTALYWYRQSLGQGPEFLIYFQGTGAADDSGLPNDRFFAVRPEGSVSTLKIQRTERGDSAVYLCASLNPFPTADQPQHFGDGTRLSIL.

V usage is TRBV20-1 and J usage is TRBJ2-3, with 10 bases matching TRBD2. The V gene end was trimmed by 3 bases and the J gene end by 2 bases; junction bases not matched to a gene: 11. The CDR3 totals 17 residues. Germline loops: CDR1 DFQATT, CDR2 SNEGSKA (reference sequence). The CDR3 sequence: CSASLVSLAGVTDTQYF. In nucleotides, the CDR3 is TGCAGTGCTAGTTTAGTCTCCCTAGCGGGGGTCACAGATACGCAGTATTTT.

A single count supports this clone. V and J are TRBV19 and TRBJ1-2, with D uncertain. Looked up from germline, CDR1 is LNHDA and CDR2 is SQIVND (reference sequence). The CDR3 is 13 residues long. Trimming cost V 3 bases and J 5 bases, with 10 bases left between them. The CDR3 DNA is TGTGCCAGTAGTATTTTCACAGCATATGGCTACACCTTC. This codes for CASSIFTAYGYTF.

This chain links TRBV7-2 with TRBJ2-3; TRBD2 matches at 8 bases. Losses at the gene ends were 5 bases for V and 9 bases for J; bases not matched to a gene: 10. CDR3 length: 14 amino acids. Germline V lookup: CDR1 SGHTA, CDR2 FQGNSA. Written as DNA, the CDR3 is TGTGCCAGCAGCCAGGGACTAGGCGGTTTAACGCAGTATTTT. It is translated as CASSQGLGGLTQYF.

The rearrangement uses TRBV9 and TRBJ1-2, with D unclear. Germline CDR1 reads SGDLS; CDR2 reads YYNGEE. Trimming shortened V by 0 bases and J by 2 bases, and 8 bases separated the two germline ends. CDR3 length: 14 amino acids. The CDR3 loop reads CASSVDSGNYGYTF. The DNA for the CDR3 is TGTGCCAGCAGCGTAGATTCCGGGAACTATGGCTACACCTTC.

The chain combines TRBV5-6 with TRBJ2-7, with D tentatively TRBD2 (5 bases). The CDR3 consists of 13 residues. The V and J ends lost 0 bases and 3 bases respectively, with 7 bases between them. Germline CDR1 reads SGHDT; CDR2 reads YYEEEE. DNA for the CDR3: TGTGCCAGCAGCTTGGTCGGGGACTACGAGCAGTACTTC. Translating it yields CASSLVGDYEQYF.

CDR3 bases: TGTGCCAGTACGACAGGGGAATATATCCCTGGAAACACCATATATTTT. Protein product: CASTTGEYIPGNTIYF. The chain joins TRBV19 to TRBJ1-3; 8 bases line up with TRBD1. CDR3 length: 16 residues. The germline CDR1 and CDR2 sequences are LNHDA and SQIVND (reference sequence). V lost 7 bases, J lost 2 bases, and 10 bases stayed unmatched.

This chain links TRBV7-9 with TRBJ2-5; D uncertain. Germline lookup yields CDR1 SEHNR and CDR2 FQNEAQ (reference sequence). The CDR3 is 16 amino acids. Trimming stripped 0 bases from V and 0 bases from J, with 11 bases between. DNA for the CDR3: TGTGCCAGCAGCTTAGCGTCACAGCCCTACCAAGAGACCCAGTACTTC. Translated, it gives CASSLASQPYQETQYF.

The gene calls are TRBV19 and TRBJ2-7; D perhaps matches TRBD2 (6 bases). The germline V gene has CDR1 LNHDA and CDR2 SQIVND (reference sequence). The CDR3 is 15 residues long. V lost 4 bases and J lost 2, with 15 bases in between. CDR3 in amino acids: CASSKEGTLTYEQYF. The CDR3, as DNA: TGTGCCAGTAGTAAGGAAGGGACTCTGACCTACGAGCAGTACTTC.

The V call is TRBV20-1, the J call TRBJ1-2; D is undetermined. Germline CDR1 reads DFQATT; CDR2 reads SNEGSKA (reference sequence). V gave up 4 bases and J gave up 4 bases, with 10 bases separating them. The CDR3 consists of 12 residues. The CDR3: CSAIDGFYGYTF. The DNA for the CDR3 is TGCAGTGCTATTGACGGGTTCTATGGCTACACCTTC.

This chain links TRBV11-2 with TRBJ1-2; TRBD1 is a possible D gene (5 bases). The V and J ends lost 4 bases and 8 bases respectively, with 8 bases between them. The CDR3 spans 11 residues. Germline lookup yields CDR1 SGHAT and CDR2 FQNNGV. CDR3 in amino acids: CASSSGQGYTF. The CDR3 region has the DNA TGTGCCAGCAGCTCAGGACAAGGCTACACCTTC.

DNA of the CDR3: TGTGCCAGCTCACCCCCTGGAGCGGGGGGGTTGACTGAGCAGTTCTTC. Its translation is CASSPPGAGGLTEQFF. This chain connects TRBV18 to TRBJ2-1; 10 bases line up with TRBD2. CDR1 is KGHSH and CDR2 is LQKENI in the germline V gene. The ends lost 3 bases at V and 9 bases at J; junction bases unmatched: 11. This CDR3 contains 16 residues.

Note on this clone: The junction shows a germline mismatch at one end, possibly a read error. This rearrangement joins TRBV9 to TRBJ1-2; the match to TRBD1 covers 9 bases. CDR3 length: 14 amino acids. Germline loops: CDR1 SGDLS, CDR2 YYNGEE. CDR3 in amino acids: CASKLQGANYGYTF. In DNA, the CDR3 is TGTGCCAGCAAGCTACAGGGGGCTAATTATGGCTACACCTTC.

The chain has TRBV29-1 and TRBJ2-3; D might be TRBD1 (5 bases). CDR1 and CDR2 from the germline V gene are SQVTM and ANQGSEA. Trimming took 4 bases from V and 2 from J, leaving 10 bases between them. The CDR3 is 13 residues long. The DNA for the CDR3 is TGCAGCGTTGTAGCTGGGGCCACAGATACGCAGTATTTT. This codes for CSVVAGATDTQYF.

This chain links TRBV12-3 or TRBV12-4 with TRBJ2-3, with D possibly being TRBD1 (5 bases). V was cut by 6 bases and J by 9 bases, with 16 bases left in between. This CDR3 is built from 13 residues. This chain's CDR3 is CASSRAGLGTQYF. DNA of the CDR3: TGTGCCAGCAGCCGGGCAGGGTTGGGCACGCAGTATTTT.

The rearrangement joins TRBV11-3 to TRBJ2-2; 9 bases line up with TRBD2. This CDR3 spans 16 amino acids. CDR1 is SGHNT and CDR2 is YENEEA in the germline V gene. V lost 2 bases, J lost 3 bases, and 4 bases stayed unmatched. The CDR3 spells CASSLSLAGYTGELFF. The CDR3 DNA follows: TGTGCCAGCAGCTTAAGTCTAGCGGGGTACACCGGGGAGCTGTTTTTT. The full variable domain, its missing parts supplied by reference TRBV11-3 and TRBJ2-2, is EAGVVQSPRYKIIEKKQPVAFWCNPISGHNTLYWYLQNLGQGPELLIRYENEEAVDDSQLPKDRFSAERLKGVDSTLKIQPAELGDSAVYLCASSLSLAGYTGELFFGEGSRLTVL.

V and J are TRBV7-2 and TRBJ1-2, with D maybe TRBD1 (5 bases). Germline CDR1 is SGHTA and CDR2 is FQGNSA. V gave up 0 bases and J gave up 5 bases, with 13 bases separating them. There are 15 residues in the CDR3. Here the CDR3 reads CASSLAVDRPYGYTF. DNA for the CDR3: TGTGCCAGCAGCTTAGCCGTCGACAGACCTTATGGCTACACCTTC.

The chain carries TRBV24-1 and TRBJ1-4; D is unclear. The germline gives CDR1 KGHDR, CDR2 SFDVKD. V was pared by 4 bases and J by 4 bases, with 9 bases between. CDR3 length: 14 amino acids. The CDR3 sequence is CATSERVYNEKLFF. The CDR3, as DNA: TGTGCCACCAGTGAGCGGGTTTATAATGAAAAACTGTTTTTT.